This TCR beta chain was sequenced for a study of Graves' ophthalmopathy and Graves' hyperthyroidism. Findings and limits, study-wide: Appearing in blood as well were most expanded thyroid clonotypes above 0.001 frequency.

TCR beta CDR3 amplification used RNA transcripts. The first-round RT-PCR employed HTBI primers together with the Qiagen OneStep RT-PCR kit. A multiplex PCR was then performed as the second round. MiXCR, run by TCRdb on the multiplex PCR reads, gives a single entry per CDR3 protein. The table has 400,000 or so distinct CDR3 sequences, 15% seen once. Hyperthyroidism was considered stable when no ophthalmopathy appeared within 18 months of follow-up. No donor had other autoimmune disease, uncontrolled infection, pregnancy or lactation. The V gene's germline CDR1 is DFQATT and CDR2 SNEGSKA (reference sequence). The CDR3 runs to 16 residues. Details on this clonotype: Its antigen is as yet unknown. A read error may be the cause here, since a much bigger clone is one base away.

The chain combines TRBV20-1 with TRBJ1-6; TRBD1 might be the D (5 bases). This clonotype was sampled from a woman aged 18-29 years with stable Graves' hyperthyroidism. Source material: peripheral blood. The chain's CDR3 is CSALGESSSYTSPLHF. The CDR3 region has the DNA TGCAGTGCTCTGGGGGAGTCCAGCTCCTATACTTCACCCCTCCACTTT.